This TCR beta chain was retrieved from a study of tumor-infiltrating lymphocytes in primary liver carcinoma. From unsorted bulk tissue weighing roughly 17-31 mg, DNA and RNA were co-extracted. Overall study findings and caveats: The study found tumor-adjacent and tumor-blood pairs overlapped less than tumor region pairs.

Reverse transcription of approximately 0.55 ug total RNA with a constant-region primer produced TCR beta cDNA. Slightly modified ARM-PCR with three nested multiplex PCR rounds yielded TCR beta libraries. The two initial PCR rounds, roughly 10 cycles each, used TRBV1-TRBV30 forward and C-beta reverse primers. From the multiplex PCR reads, TCRdb called clonotypes with MiXCR, one entry per CDR3 protein. The table records about 96,000 distinct CDR3 sequences, just over 65% of them present only once. Notes on this clonotype: Its antigen is still unknown. At one boundary the junction diverges from the germline segment, which might be a read error.

CDR3 length equals 15 residues. Germline lookup yields CDR1 SGHAT and CDR2 FQDESV (reference sequence). Specimen: tumor-adjacent normal liver tissue. This chain uses TRBV11-1 with TRBJ2-1; TRBD2 is a possible D gene (6 bases). The receptor was isolated from a man aged 40-49 years with primary liver carcinoma and hepatitis B virus infection. The CDR3 loop reads CASSSWISGFNEQFF. CDR3 coding DNA: TGTGCTAGCAGCTCATGGATTAGCGGATTCAATGAGCAGTTCTTC.